The 7 T cell receptor beta chains reported below all come from one sample, sequenced in a study of cytomegalovirus exposure and HLA in healthy donors. The PCR employed 60 Vbeta primers together with 13 Jbeta primers. Method: immunoSEQ multiplex PCR; TCRdb's copy keeps in-frame clones and lacks some. The sample consists of approximately 79,000 clones, about three quarters of them appearing once. Sequenced material: PBMCs. These receptors all stem from a boy between 5 and 17 years old in good health and CMV-seronegative.

This clone was counted between two and nine times. The genes are TRBV2 and TRBJ2-7, with D possibly being TRBD2 (5 bases). CDR1 and CDR2 from the germline V gene are SNHLY and FYNNEI. The V end lost 7 bases, the J end lost 2 bases, and 15 bases lay between the germline ends. The CDR3 sequence is 14 residues long. The CDR3 DNA reads as TGTGCCAGCACGGTGAGCAGCGGCACCTACGAGCAGTACTTC. As protein: CASTVSSGTYEQYF.

The rearrangement uses TRBV27 and TRBJ1-5; D gene ambiguous. The V gene's germline CDR1 is MNHEY and CDR2 SMNVEV (reference sequence). The CDR3 sequence is 14 residues long. The V end lost 8 bases, the J end lost 3 bases, and 14 bases lay between the germline ends. The DNA of the CDR3 is TGTGCCAGCCAGAACTCGGGATCCAATCAGCCCCAGCATTTT. It specifies CASQNSGSNQPQHF.

The gene calls are TRBV19 and TRBJ2-7; 8 nucleotides match TRBD1. J gave up 3 bases and V 3 bases, and 1 base lay outside the gene matches. The V gene's germline CDR1 is LNHDA and CDR2 SQIVND (reference sequence). The CDR3 spans 13 residues. CDR3 in DNA: TGTGCCAGTAGTATGGGACAGGACTACGAGCAGTACTTC. Translation: CASSMGQDYEQYF.

CDR3 sequence: CASSVRGTGELFF. DNA of the CDR3: TGTGCCAGCAGCGTACGGGGTACCGGGGAGCTGTTTTTT. This chain connects TRBV9 to TRBJ2-2; tentatively, D is TRBD2 (5 bases). The CDR3 is 13 residues long. Trimming removed 1 base from V and 5 bases from J, with 6 bases in between. Looked up from germline, CDR1 is SGDLS and CDR2 is YYNGEE.

This clone was picked up one time. The V and J genes are TRBV6-5 and TRBJ2-1; 8 bases line up with TRBD1. The CDR3 runs to 14 residues. J was trimmed by 10 bases and V by 7 bases; bases with no gene match: 12. Germline lookup yields CDR1 MNHEY and CDR2 SVGAGI. CDR3 in amino acids: CASKIGTGPWEQFF. For the CDR3, the DNA is TGTGCCAGCAAGATCGGGACAGGACCATGGGAGCAGTTCTTC.

This chain uses TRBV30 with TRBJ1-6; D might be TRBD1 (5 bases). The germline CDR1 and CDR2 sequences are GTSNPN and SVGIG (reference sequence). The CDR3 sequence is 15 residues long. V was shortened by 0 bases and J by 6 bases, with 12 bases between the two germline ends. The CDR3 DNA follows: TGTGCCTGGAGTGTAGGCAGGGTCGCTAATTCACCCCTCCACTTT. Protein product: CAWSVGRVANSPLHF.

The chain couples TRBV21-1 to TRBJ1-2; TRBD1 reflects the table's D call only, with no check against the DNA. TRBV21-1 is described as a pseudogene. This CDR3 has 14 amino acids. This CDR3 reads CASSKGLGVFGYTF. In DNA form, the CDR3 reads TGTGCCAGCAGCAAGGGATTAGGGGTGTTCGGCTACACCTTC.